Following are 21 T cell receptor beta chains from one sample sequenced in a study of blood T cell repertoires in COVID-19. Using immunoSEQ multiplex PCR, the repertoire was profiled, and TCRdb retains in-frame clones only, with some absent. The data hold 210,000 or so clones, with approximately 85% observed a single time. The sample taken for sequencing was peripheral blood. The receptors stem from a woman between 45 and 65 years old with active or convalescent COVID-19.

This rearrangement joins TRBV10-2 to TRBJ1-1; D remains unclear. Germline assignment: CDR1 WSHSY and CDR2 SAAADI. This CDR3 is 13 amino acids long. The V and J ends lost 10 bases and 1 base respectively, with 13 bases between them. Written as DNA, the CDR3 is TGCGCCACCTGGACTGAGTCGAACACTGAAGCTTTCTTT. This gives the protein CATWTESNTEAFF.

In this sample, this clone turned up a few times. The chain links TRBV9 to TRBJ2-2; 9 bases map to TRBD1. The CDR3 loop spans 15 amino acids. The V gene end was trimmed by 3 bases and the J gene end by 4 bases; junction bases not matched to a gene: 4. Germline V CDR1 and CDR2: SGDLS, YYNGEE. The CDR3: CASSADRGLTGELFF. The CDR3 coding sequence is TGTGCCAGCAGCGCGGACAGGGGACTCACCGGGGAGCTGTTTTTT. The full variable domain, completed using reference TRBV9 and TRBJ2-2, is DSGVTQTPKHLITATGQRVTLRCSPRSGDLSVYWYQQSLDQGLQFLIQYYNGEERAKGNILERFSAQQFPDLHSELNLSSLELGDSALYFCASSADRGLTGELFFGEGSRLTVL.

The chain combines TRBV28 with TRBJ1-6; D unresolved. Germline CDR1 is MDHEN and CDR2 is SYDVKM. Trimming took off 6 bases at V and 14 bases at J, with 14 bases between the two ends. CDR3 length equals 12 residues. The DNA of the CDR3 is TGTGCCAGCAGCCCAAATCCGTCAGCCCTCCACTTT. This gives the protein CASSPNPSALHF.

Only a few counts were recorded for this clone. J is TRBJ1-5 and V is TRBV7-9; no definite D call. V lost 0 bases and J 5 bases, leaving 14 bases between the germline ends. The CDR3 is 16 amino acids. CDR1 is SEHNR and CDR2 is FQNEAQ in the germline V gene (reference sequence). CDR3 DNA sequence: TGTGCCAGCAGCTTAGCGACAAGATCTCCTTATCAGCCCCAGCATTTT. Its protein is CASSLATRSPYQPQHF. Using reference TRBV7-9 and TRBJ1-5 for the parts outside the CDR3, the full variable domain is DTGVSQNPRHKITKRGQNVTFRCDPISEHNRLYWYRQTLGQGPEFLTYFQNEAQLEKSRLLSDRFSAERPKGSFSTLEIQRTEQGDSAMYLCASSLATRSPYQPQHFGDGTRLSIL.

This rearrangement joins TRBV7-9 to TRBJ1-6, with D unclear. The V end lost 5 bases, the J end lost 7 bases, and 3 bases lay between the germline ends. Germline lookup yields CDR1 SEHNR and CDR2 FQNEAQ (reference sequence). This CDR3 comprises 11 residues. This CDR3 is CASSRNSPLHF. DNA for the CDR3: TGTGCCAGCAGCCGGAATTCACCCCTCCACTTT.

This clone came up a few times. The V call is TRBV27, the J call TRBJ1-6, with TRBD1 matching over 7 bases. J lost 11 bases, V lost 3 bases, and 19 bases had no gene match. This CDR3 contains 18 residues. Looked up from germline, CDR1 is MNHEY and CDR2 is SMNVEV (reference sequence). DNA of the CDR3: TGTGCCAGCAGTTTCAGCCCCCCAGGGACAGCCTTGGCCCCACCCCTCCACTTT. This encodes CASSFSPPGTALAPPLHF.

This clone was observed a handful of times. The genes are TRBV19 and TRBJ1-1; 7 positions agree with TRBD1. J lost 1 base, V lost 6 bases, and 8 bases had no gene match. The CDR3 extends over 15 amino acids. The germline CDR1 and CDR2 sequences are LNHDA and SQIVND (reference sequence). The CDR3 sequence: CASRPQGGRNTEAFF. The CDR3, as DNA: TGTGCCAGTAGACCGCAGGGGGGCAGGAACACTGAAGCTTTCTTT.

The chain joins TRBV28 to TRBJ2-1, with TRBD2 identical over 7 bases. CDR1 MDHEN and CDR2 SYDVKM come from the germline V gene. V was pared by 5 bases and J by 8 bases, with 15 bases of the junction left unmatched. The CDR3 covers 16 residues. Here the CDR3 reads CASSPQTSLSAYEQFF. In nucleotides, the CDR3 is TGTGCCAGCAGTCCCCAGACTAGCCTTTCAGCCTATGAGCAGTTCTTC.

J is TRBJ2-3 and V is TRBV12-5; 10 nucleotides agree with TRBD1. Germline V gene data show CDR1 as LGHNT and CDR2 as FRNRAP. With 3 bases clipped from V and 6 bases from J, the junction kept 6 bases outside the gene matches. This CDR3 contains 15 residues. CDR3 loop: CASGFGTGASDTQYF. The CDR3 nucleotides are TGTGCTAGTGGTTTTGGGACAGGGGCTTCGGATACGCAGTATTTT.

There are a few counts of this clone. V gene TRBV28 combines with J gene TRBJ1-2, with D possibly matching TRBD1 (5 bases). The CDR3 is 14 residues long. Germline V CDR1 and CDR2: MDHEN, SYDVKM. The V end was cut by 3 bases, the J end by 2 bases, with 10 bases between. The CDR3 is CASSFPGGNYGYTF. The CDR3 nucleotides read TGTGCCAGCAGTTTCCCGGGGGGAAACTATGGCTACACCTTC.

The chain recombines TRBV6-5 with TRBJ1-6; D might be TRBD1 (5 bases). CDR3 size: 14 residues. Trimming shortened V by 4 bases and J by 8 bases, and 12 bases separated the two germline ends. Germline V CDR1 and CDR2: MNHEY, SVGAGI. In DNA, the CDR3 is TGTGCCAGCAGTTGGCAGGGAGGGGATTCACCCCTCCACTTT. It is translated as CASSWQGGDSPLHF.

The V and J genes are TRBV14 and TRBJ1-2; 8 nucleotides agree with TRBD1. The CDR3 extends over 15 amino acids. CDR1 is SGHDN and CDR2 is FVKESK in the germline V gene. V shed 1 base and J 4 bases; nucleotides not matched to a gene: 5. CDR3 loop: CASSQASDRGYGYTF. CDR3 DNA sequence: TGTGCCAGCAGCCAAGCATCCGACAGGGGCTATGGCTACACCTTC.

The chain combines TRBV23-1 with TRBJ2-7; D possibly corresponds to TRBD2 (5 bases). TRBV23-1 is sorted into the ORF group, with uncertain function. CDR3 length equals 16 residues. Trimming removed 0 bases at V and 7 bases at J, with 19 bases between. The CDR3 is CASSQSPGKVPREQYF. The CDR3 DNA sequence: TGCGCCAGCAGTCAATCTCCCGGGAAGGTGCCTCGGGAGCAGTACTTC.

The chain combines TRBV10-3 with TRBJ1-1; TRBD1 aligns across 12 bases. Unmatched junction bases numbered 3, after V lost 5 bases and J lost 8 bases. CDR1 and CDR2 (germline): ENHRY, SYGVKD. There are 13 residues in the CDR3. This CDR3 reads CAISRDRGREAFF. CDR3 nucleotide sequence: TGTGCCATCAGTAGGGACAGGGGGCGAGAAGCTTTCTTT.

CDR3: CASSPGLAGGFYEQYV. The CDR3 bases are TGCGCCAGCAGCCCCGGACTAGCGGGGGGGTTCTACGAGCAGTACGTC. The rearrangement uses TRBV5-1 and TRBJ2-7; 15 nucleotides match TRBD2. Germline V gene sequence: CDR1 SGHRS, CDR2 YFSETQ. CDR3 length: 16 residues. Trimming cost V 4 bases and J 3 bases; bases outside gene matches: 5.

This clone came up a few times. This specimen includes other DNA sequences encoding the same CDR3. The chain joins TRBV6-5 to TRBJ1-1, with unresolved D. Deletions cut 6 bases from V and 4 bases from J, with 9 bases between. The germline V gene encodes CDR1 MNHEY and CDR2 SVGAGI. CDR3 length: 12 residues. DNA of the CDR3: TGTGCCAGCAGCCGTGAGGGCACTGAAGCTTTCTTT. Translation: CASSREGTEAFF.

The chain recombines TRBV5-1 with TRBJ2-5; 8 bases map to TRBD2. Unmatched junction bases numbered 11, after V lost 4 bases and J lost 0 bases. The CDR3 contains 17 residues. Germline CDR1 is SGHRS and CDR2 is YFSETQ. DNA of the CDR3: TGCGCCAGCAGCCTCTTCACTAGCGGCGCGTACCAAGAGACCCAGTACTTC. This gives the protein CASSLFTSGAYQETQYF.

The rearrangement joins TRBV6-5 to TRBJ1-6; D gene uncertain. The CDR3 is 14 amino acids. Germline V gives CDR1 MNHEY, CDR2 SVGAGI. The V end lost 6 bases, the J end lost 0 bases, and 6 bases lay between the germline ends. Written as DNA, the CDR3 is TGTGCCAGCAGGCTCAGCTCCTATAATTCACCCCTCCACTTT. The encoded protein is CASRLSSYNSPLHF.

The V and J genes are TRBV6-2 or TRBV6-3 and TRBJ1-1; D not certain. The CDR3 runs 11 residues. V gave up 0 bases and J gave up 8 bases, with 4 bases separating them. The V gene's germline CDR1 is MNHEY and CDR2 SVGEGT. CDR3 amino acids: CASSYSREAFF. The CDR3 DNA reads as TGTGCCAGCAGTTACTCCAGGGAAGCTTTCTTT.

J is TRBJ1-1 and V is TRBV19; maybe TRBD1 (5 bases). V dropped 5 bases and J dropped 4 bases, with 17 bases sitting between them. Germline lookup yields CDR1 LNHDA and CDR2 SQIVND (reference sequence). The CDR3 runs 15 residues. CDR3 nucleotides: TGTGCCAGTAGTGTGCTACCCCGGGGGTCCACTGAAGCTTTCTTT. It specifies CASSVLPRGSTEAFF.

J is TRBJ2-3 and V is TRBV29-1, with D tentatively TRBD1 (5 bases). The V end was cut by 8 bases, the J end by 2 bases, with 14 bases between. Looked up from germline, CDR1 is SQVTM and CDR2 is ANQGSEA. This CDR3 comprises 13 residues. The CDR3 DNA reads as TGCAGCCTAGGACAAGAACACACAGATACGCAGTATTTT. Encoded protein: CSLGQEHTDTQYF.